This passage covers 9 T cell receptor beta chains from one sample sequenced in a study of blood T cell repertoires in COVID-19. Sequencing used immunoSEQ multiplex PCR; TCRdb keeps in-frame clones, though not all of them. The repertoire holds 250,000 to 350,000 clones, with 89% as singletons. Specimen: peripheral blood. Receptors were obtained from a woman aged 55-69 years with acute or convalescent COVID-19.

The chain has TRBV7-8 and TRBJ1-5; 8 nucleotides match TRBD1. Germline V gives CDR1 SGHVS, CDR2 FQNEAQ. V was pared by 3 bases and J by 7 bases, with 5 bases of the junction left unmatched. The CDR3 is 14 amino acids. CDR3 residues: CASSFDRGGQPQHF. CDR3 DNA: TGTGCCAGCAGCTTCGACAGGGGAGGGCAGCCCCAGCATTTT.

The CDR3 loop reads CASSVDWDISYEQYF. CDR3 nucleotide sequence: TGTGCCAGCAGCGTAGATTGGGACATCTCCTACGAGCAGTACTTC. The chain has TRBV9 and TRBJ2-7; D may be TRBD1 (6 bases). The CDR3 sequence is 15 residues long. Germline CDR1 and CDR2: SGDLS and YYNGEE. V shed 0 bases and J shed 0 bases, with 10 bases lying between them.

The rearrangement uses TRBV3-1 (or the pseudogene TRBV3-2) and TRBJ1-2; D call uncertain. Germline lookup yields CDR1 LGHDT and CDR2 YNNKEL (reference sequence). Deletions cut 4 bases from V and 1 base from J, with 10 bases between. This CDR3 contains 14 residues. CDR3 loop: CASSPFDNNYGYTF. In nucleotides, the CDR3 is TGTGCCAGCAGCCCATTCGACAATAACTATGGCTACACCTTC.

This chain links TRBV3-1 (or the pseudogene TRBV3-2) with TRBJ1-4; 8 bases map to TRBD1. Trimming removed 3 bases from V and 8 bases from J; junction bases left unmatched: 8. Germline assignment: CDR1 LGHDT and CDR2 YNNKEL (reference sequence). CDR3 length: 15 residues. CDR3 in DNA: TGTGCCAGCAGCCAGCCCCGGACAGGGCCCGAAAAACTGTTTTTT. This codes for CASSQPRTGPEKLFF.

J is TRBJ1-2 and V is TRBV25-1; D is perhaps TRBD1 (6 bases). Per the germline V gene, CDR1 is MGHDK and CDR2 is SYGVNS. The CDR3 has 15 residues. With 6 bases removed from V and 3 bases from J, the gap between germline ends came to 17 bases. As DNA, the CDR3 is TGTGCCAGCAGCTTGGGAAGGGGGATGGACTATGGCTACACCTTC. Protein sequence: CASSLGRGMDYGYTF.

The chain couples TRBV4-3 to TRBJ2-3; 8 bases match TRBD2. Germline assignment: CDR1 LGHNA and CDR2 YSLEER. The V gene end was trimmed by 1 base and the J gene end by 4 bases; junction bases not matched to a gene: 1. The CDR3 covers 14 residues. The CDR3 spells CASSQAGGPDTQYF. DNA for the CDR3: TGCGCCAGCAGCCAAGCGGGAGGGCCAGATACGCAGTATTTT.

This chain links TRBV5-4 with TRBJ1-6; D uncertain. Germline values: CDR1 SGHNT, CDR2 YYREEE (reference sequence). The V and J ends lost 0 bases and 7 bases respectively, with 11 bases between them. The CDR3 length is 15 residues. CDR3 sequence: CASSLAGSLNSPLHF. The CDR3 coding sequence is TGTGCCAGCAGCTTGGCCGGGAGTTTGAATTCACCCCTCCACTTT. Using reference TRBV5-4 and TRBJ1-6 for the parts outside the CDR3, the full variable domain is ETGVTQSPTHLIKTRGQQVTLRCSSQSGHNTVSWYQQALGQGPQFIFQYYREEENGRGNFPPRFSGLQFPNYSSELNVNALELDDSALYLCASSLAGSLNSPLHFGNGTRLTVT.

The J gene is TRBJ1-1, the V gene TRBV12-3 or TRBV12-4; D remains unclear. The CDR3 extends over 13 amino acids. The V end was cut by 3 bases, the J end by 4 bases, with 9 bases between. The CDR3 region has the DNA TGTGCCAGCAGTTTGAAGACACCCACTGAAGCTTTCTTT. Translating it yields CASSLKTPTEAFF.

V and J are TRBV7-3 and TRBJ1-5; D possibly corresponds to TRBD1 (6 bases). The CDR3 extends over 13 amino acids. CDR1 SGHTA and CDR2 FQGTGA come from the germline V gene. V dropped 5 bases and J dropped 6 bases, with 11 bases sitting between them. The CDR3 region is CASSLGQSQPQHF. The DNA of the CDR3 is TGTGCCAGCAGCCTTGGACAGTCTCAGCCCCAGCATTTT.